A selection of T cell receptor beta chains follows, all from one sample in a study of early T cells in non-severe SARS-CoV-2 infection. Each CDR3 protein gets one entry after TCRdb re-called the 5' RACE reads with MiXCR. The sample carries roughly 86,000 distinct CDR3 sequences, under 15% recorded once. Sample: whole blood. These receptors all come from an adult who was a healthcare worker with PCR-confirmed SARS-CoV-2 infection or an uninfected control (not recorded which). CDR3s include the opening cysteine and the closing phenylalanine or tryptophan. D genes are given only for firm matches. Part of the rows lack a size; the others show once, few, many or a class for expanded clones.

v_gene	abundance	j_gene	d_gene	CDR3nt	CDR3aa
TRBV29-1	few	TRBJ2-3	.	TGCAGCGTTGCCATTGTGCAGGAGAGCACAGATACGCAGTATTTT	CSVAIVQESTDTQYF
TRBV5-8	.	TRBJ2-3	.	TGTGCCAGCAGGCCAGCGGGCACAGATACGCAGTATTTT	CASRPAGTDTQYF
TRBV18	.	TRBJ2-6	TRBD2	TGTGCCAGCTCCCCCACCTATGGGACTACCGTCTCTGGGGCCAACGTCCTGACTTTC	CASSPTYGTTVSGANVLTF
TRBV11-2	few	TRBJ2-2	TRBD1	TGTGCCAGCAGCTTAGGGGCAGGGGGCGCGGCCGGGGAGCTGTTTTTT	CASSLGAGGAAGELFF
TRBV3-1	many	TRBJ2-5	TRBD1	TGTGCCAGCAGCCAAGATTCCTCGGGATCGACAGGGCCGTACCAAGAGACCCAGTACTTC	CASSQDSSGSTGPYQETQYF
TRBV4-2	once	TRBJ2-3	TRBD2	TGTGCCAGCAGCCAAAGGGTGACTAGCGAAGCAGATACGCAGTATTTT	CASSQRVTSEADTQYF
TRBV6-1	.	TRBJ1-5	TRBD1	TGTGCCAGCAGTGGGGGACAGGCTCATCAGCCCCAGCATTTT	CASSGGQAHQPQHF
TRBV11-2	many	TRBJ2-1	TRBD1	TGTGCCAGCAGCTTAGGACAGGGGGCCTACAATGAGCAGTTCTTC	CASSLGQGAYNEQFF
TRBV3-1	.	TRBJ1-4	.	TGTGCCAGCAGCCGAGTCGGAGGGGGGACTAATGAAAAACTGTTTTTT	CASSRVGGGTNEKLFF
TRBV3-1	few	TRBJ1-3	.	TGTGCCAGCAGCACACAAGCCACCATATATTTT	CASSTQATIYF
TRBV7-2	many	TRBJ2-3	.	TGTGCCAGCAGCTTAGGCCAGGGCGGCACAGATACGCAGTATTTT	CASSLGQGGTDTQYF
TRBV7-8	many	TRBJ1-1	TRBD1	TGTGCCAGCAACCAACGGGGACAGCCAGTGAACACTGAAGCTTTCTTT	CASNQRGQPVNTEAFF
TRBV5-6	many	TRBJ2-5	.	TGTGCCAGCAGCCCGTACGGTCGAGAGACCCAGTACTTC	CASSPYGRETQYF
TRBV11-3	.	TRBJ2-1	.	TGTGCCAGCAGCTCGGGAGATCGATTCCGGACGGGGGTCGTCTACAATGAGCAGTTCTTC	CASSSGDRFRTGVVYNEQFF
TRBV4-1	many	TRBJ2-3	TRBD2	TGCGCCAGCAGCCAAGTTTTTAGCGGGGGTGGCACAGATACGCAGTATTTT	CASSQVFSGGGTDTQYF
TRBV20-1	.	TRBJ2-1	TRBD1	TGCAGTGCTAGAAACTTACTTGCGGGACAGGGGTACAATGAGCAGTTCTTC	CSARNLLAGQGYNEQFF
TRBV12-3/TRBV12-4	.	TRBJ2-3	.	TGTGCCAGCAGTCCCGAAGATACGCAGTATTTT	CASSPEDTQYF
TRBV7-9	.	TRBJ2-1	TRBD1	TGTGCCAGCAGCCCCCGGGACAGGGGGCCGCATGAGCAGTTCTTC	CASSPRDRGPHEQFF
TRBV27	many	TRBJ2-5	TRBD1	TGTGCCAACCTACTAGGACAGGGGCGGGGAGGGGAGACCCAGTACTTC	CANLLGQGRGGETQYF
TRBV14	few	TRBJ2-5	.	TGTGCCAGCAGCCTGCGGGGTCCCCAGTACTTC	CASSLRGPQYF
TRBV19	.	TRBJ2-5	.	TGTGCCAGTAGTGGCAGGGAGAGAGAGACCCAGTACTTC	CASSGRERETQYF
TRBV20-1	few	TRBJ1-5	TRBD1	TGCAGTGCTAGAGATGTGCAGGGGGGTCAGCCCCAGCATTTT	CSARDVQGGQPQHF
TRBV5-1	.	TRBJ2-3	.	TGCGCCAGCAGCTCTGCAGGCACCACAGATACGCAGTATTTT	CASSSAGTTDTQYF
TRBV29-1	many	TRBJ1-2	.	TGCAGCGTTGGGCAGGGAGTTGATGGCTACACCTTC	CSVGQGVDGYTF
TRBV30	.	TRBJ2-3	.	TGTGCCTGGACCCAGGGCCTCACAGATACGCAGTATTTT	CAWTQGLTDTQYF
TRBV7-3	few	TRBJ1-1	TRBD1	TGTGCCAGCAGCCAAGTCGGGACAGGACCCATGAACACTGAAGCTTTCTTT	CASSQVGTGPMNTEAFF
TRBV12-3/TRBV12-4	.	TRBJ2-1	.	TGTGCCAGCAGTCTTGGTAAGGGGAATGAGCAGTTCTTC	CASSLGKGNEQFF
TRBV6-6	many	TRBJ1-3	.	TGTGCCAGCAGAGACCCGTTCCCGATTACGACAGAAATTAACTCTGGAAACACCATATATTTT	CASRDPFPITTEINSGNTIYF
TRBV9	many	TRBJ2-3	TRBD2	TGTGCCAGCAGTAAAACCCTAAGACTAGCGGGGGGGGCAGATACGCAGTATTTT	CASSKTLRLAGGADTQYF
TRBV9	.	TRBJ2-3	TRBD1	TGTGCCAGCAGCGTCCGCCCGACAGGGACAGATACGCAGTATTTT	CASSVRPTGTDTQYF
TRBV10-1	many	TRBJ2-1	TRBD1	TGCGCCAGCAGTGCGTCCGGGACAGGGCCCTACAATGAGCAGTTCTTC	CASSASGTGPYNEQFF
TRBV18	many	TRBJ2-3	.	TGTGCCAGCTCACCCGACTATCTCAGCACAGATACGCAGTATTTT	CASSPDYLSTDTQYF
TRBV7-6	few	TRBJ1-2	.	TGTGCCAGCAGCAAACAGGGTTTAGATGGCTACACCTTC	CASSKQGLDGYTF
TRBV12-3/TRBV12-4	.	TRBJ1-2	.	TGTGCCAGCAGGCCGGATACACGGGGTGGCTACACCTTC	CASRPDTRGGYTF
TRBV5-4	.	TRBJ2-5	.	TGTGCCAGCAGCTCAAGGATCTCCCAAGAGACCCAGTACTTC	CASSSRISQETQYF
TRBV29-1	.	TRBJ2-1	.	TGCAGCGTTGAAGGGATAACCCTAGCAATCTACAATGAGCAGTTCTTC	CSVEGITLAIYNEQFF
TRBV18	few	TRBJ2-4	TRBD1	TGTGCCAGCTCACCACCAGGACAGGGGAGAGGCATTCAGTACTTC	CASSPPGQGRGIQYF
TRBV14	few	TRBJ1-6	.	TGTGCCAGCAGCCAAGACCAAGGGTATTCACCCCTCCACTTT	CASSQDQGYSPLHF
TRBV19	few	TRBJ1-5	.	TGTGCCAGTAGTATACTGGGAAGGGCCAATCAGCCCCAGCATTTT	CASSILGRANQPQHF
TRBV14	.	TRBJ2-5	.	TGTGCCAGCAGCCAAGACTTTGAAATCGCGGGGGAGACCCAGTACTTC	CASSQDFEIAGETQYF
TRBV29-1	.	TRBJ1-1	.	TGCAGCGTAGTTAAGGACACTGAAGCTTTCTTT	CSVVKDTEAFF
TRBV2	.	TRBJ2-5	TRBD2	TGTGCCAGCGAGCGGGGACAAGAGACCCAGTACTTC	CASERGQETQYF
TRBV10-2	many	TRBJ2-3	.	TGCGCCAGCATTGAGGGACCGACCCCGTCCGATACGCAGTATTTT	CASIEGPTPSDTQYF
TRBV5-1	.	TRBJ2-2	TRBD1	TGCGCCAGCAGCCCCCGACAGGGAAGTGGCACCGGGGAGCTGTTTTTT	CASSPRQGSGTGELFF
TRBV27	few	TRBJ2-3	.	TGTGCCAGCAGTTATGGCACCCGCACAGATACGCAGTATTTT	CASSYGTRTDTQYF
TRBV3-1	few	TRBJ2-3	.	TGTGCCAGCAGCCATTCCACGAATACGCAGTATTTT	CASSHSTNTQYF
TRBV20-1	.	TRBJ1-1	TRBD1	TGCAGTGCTCAGGGGGCAGGTTGGAACACTGAAGCTTTCTTT	CSAQGAGWNTEAFF
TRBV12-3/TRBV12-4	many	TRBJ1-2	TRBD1	TGTGCCAGCAGTGCGCCGGGACAGGGTTATGGCTACACCTTC	CASSAPGQGYGYTF
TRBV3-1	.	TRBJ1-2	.	TGTGCCAGCAGCCAAAATACAGGCTCCTATGGCTACACCTTC	CASSQNTGSYGYTF
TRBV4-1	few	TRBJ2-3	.	TGCGCCAGCAGCCAAAGCCCCGGGCCCATACGCTCTACAGATACGCAGTATTTT	CASSQSPGPIRSTDTQYF
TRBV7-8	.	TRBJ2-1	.	TGTGCCAGCAGCTTAAGTTATGAGCAGTTCTTC	CASSLSYEQFF
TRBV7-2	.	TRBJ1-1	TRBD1	TGTGCCACCAAATTATATGGGCCCGGGACAGGGGACACTGAAGCTTTCTTT	CATKLYGPGTGDTEAFF
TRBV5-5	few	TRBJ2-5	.	TGTGCCAGCAGCTTGTTGGGCATTACACAAGAGACCCAGTACTTC	CASSLLGITQETQYF
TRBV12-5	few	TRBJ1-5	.	TGTGCTAGTGGGCAGAGGTTTGGGGGAAATCAGCCCCAGCATTTT	CASGQRFGGNQPQHF
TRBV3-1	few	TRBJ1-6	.	TGTGCCAGCAGCCAAGGGGACTCTCATAATTCACCCCTCCACTTT	CASSQGDSHNSPLHF
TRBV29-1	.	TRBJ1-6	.	TGCAGCGTTGCGAAGGATACTAATTCACCCCTCCACTTT	CSVAKDTNSPLHF
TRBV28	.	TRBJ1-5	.	TGTGCCAGCAGTACAGGATATTATCAGCCCCAGCATTTT	CASSTGYYQPQHF